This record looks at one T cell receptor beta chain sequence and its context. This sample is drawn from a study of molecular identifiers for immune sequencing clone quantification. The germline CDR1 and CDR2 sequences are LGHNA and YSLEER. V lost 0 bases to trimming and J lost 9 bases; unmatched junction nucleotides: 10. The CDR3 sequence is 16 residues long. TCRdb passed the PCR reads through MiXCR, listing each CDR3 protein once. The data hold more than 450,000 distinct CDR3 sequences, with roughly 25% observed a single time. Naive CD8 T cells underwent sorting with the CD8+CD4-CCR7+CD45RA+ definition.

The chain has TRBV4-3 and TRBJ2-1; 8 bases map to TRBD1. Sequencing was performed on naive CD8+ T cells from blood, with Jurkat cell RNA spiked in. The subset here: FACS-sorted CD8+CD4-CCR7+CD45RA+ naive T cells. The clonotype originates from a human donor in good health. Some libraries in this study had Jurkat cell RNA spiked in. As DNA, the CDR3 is TGCGCCAGCAGCCAAGACAGGACAGGGAAGTTACTTGAGCAGTTCTTC. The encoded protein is CASSQDRTGKLLEQFF.